This note documents a single T cell receptor beta chain sequence. The data originate from a study of control samples from healthy donors and cancer patients. Assay used: immunoSEQ multiplex PCR; TCRdb lists only in-frame clones, some missing. The sample contains around 200,000 clones, roughly 94% of which appear only once. Trimming removed 2 bases from V and 6 bases from J; junction bases left unmatched: 12. The CDR3 has 16 amino acids. Germline CDR1 is MDHEN and CDR2 is SYDVKM. Sequenced: blood. The receptor was isolated from a middle-aged man in good health. The rearrangement links TRBV28 to TRBJ1-2, with TRBD1 identical over 7 bases. This CDR3 is CASSLIRQGRGDGYTF. The CDR3 coding sequence is TGTGCCAGCAGTTTAATACGACAGGGAAGGGGGGATGGCTACACCTTC.